These T cell receptor beta chains were read from a single sample in a study of early T cells in non-severe SARS-CoV-2 infection. TCRdb passed the 5' RACE reads through MiXCR, listing each CDR3 protein once. The sample lists about 32,000 distinct CDR3 sequences, about 5.2% occurring once. The specimen sequenced was whole blood. The receptors were gathered from an adult who was a healthcare worker with PCR-confirmed SARS-CoV-2 infection or an uninfected control (not recorded which). CDR3s leave out the opening cysteine and the closing phenylalanine or tryptophan.

TRBV11-3,TRBJ2-2,ASFRAGRTGELF
TRBV12-5,TRBJ1-1,ASGTGQGVTEAF
TRBV5-5,TRBJ2-2,ASSLKWGTDLTPGELF
TRBV28,TRBJ2-1,ASSSIENYNEQF
TRBV11-2,TRBJ2-7,ASGFASEQY
TRBV12-3/TRBV12-4,TRBJ2-5,ASSFTGSKETQY
TRBV29-1,TRBJ1-5,SVGVGPNSNQPQH
TRBV20-1,TRBJ1-1,SARQGQYTEAF
TRBV18,TRBJ2-7,ASSPFVSRTSSYEQY
TRBV10-2,TRBJ2-5,ASKTASQETQY
TRBV4-2,TRBJ1-4,ASSQATRAKEKLF
TRBV11-2,TRBJ2-1,ASSLVLAGRNNEQF
TRBV25-1,TRBJ2-6,ASLAQGTGANVLT
TRBV12-3/TRBV12-4,TRBJ2-3,ASSLLLTDTQY
TRBV9,TRBJ1-1,ASSEDSNTEAF
TRBV28,TRBJ2-3,ASSLSMGRTGVGGISTDTQY
TRBV7-2,TRBJ2-3,ASSFQGGGSDTQY
TRBV7-2,TRBJ2-7,ASSLETTGLSSYEQY
TRBV7-2,TRBJ2-1,ASSLERRDGEQF
TRBV15,TRBJ2-3,ATSRGPIVAGSATDTQY
TRBV7-9,TRBJ2-7,ASSSERRVEQY
TRBV20-1,TRBJ1-6,SASPISYNSPLH
TRBV6-2/TRBV6-3,TRBJ2-7,ASSYSRTSGRISYEQY
TRBV18,TRBJ2-4,ASSPGGGGDIQY
TRBV20-1,TRBJ2-7,SARGGRDNWAASYEQY
TRBV7-9,TRBJ2-7,ASSLLPRGKAIVREQY
TRBV11-2,TRBJ2-3,ASSLGGLAGVRSTDTQY
TRBV10-1,TRBJ2-1,ASSEGIVPYNEQF
TRBV20-1,TRBJ2-1,SAGGPRNDYNEQF
TRBV11-2,TRBJ2-7,ASSLRRTGDYEQY
TRBV24-1,TRBJ1-5,ATSDAGITGNQPQH
TRBV28,TRBJ2-7,ASNSNSYEQY